This T cell receptor beta chain emerged from a study of T-cell memory formation after mild COVID-19. The J segment lost 15 bases and the V segment lost 4 bases, leaving 10 bases of the junction unmatched. The germline V gene has CDR1 SGHRS and CDR2 YFSETQ. CDR3 length equals 14 residues. One entry per CDR3 protein, called by TCRdb with MiXCR from the 5' RACE reads. Among roughly 180,000 distinct CDR3 sequences, more than 9% were seen once, and the ten largest hold 3.5% to 4.5%. This clonotype turned up a few times. What was sequenced was PBMCs or a T cell subset sorted from them (not recorded which). The clonotype originates from a man younger than 35 who had mild COVID-19 (a few samples of this study predate the infection). Cell type and time point are not known. The chain uses TRBV5-1 and TRBJ1-6; 10 bases align to TRBD1. The CDR3, as DNA: TGCGCCAGCAGCACAGGCGGGACAGGGGAGCGCCTCCACTTT. Translating gives CASSTGGTGERLHF.